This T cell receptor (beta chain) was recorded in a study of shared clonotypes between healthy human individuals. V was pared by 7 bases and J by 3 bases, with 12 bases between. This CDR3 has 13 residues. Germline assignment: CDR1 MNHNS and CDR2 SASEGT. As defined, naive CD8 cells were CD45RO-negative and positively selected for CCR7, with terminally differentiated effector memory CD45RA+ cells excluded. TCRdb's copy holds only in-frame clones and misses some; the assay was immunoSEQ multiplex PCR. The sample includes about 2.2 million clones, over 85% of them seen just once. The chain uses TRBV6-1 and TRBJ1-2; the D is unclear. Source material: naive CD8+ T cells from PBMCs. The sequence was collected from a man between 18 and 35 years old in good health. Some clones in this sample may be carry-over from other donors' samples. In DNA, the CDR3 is TGTGCCAGCACCGGCGGTTATTACTATGGCTACACCTTC. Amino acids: CASTGGYYYGYTF.